Each of the 12 T cell receptor beta chains below was sequenced from the same sample in a study of cytotoxic CD8 clonotypes in ibrutinib-treated CLL. Method: immunoSEQ multiplex PCR; TCRdb's copy keeps in-frame clones and lacks some. The table has 40,000 to 55,000 clones, 75% to 90% seen once; the top ten hold about a fifth. This specimen was PBMCs, taken after 24 months of ibrutinib treatment. Receptor source: a human donor with chronic lymphocytic leukemia.

V is TRBV9 and J is TRBJ2-1; 10 nucleotides align to TRBD2. After removal of 0 bases from V and 5 bases from J, the junction contained 5 bases not matched to a gene. This CDR3 is built from 16 residues. CDR1 is SGDLS and CDR2 is YYNGEE in the germline V gene. In nucleotides, the CDR3 is TGTGCCAGCAGCGTAGCACTCACTAGCGGGGACAATGAGCAGTTCTTC. It translates to CASSVALTSGDNEQFF.

The genes are TRBV5-1 and TRBJ2-2; perhaps TRBD1 as D (6 bases). Between the trimmed V and J ends, which lost 0 bases and 3 bases, there was a span of 12 bases. Germline V gene data show CDR1 as SGHRS and CDR2 as YFSETQ. This CDR3 region has 16 residues. CDR3 sequence: CASSLATGIYTGELFF. The CDR3 nucleotides read TGCGCCAGCAGCTTGGCTACAGGGATATACACCGGGGAGCTGTTTTTT.

This clone came up once. The chain links TRBV19 to TRBJ2-2; D not certain. Germline V lookup: CDR1 LNHDA, CDR2 SQIVND (reference sequence). Between the trimmed V and J ends, which lost 3 bases and 0 bases, there was a span of 8 bases. This CDR3 is built from 15 residues. This CDR3 reads CASSIVGTNTGELFF. The CDR3 DNA is TGTGCCAGTAGTATTGTGGGGACGAACACCGGGGAGCTGTTTTTT.

The rearrangement links TRBV6-1 to TRBJ1-2, with 8 positions matching TRBD1. V lost 5 bases to trimming and J lost 8 bases; unmatched junction nucleotides: 4. Germline V CDR1 and CDR2: MNHNS, SASEGT. This CDR3 comprises 12 residues. The chain's CDR3 is CASSRTGTGYTF. Here the CDR3 DNA reads TGTGCCAGCAGTCGGACAGGGACCGGCTACACCTTC.

The chain joins TRBV5-1 to TRBJ2-2, with D possibly TRBD2 on 5 matching bases. Germline CDR1 and CDR2: SGHRS and YFSETQ. V was pared by 2 bases and J by 2 bases, with 10 bases between. The CDR3 has 15 amino acids. The CDR3, as DNA: TGCGCCAGCAGCTTCGCGGGCCCTAACACCGGGGAGCTGTTTTTT. It encodes CASSFAGPNTGELFF. The full variable domain, its missing parts supplied by reference TRBV5-1 and TRBJ2-2, is KAGVTQTPRYLIKTRGQQVTLSCSPISGHRSVSWYQQTPGQGLQFLFEYFSETQRNKGNFPGRFSGRQFSNSRSEMNVSTLELGDSALYLCASSFAGPNTGELFFGEGSRLTVL.

This clone was detected only a few times. V and J are TRBV6-5 and TRBJ2-2, with TRBD2 identical over 9 bases. The junction had 4 bases not matched to a gene; V was cut back by 7 bases and J by 7 bases. CDR3 length: 13 residues. The germline V gene has CDR1 MNHEY and CDR2 SVGAGI. CDR3 bases: TGTGCCAGCAAACCAGCGGGAGGCGGGGAGCTGTTTTTT. It is translated as CASKPAGGGELFF.

This clone occurred once. The chain has TRBV5-6 and TRBJ1-5; D remains unclear. CDR1 is SGHDT and CDR2 is YYEEEE in the germline V gene. V lost 0 bases and J 6 bases, leaving 10 bases between the germline ends. CDR3 length equals 14 residues. This CDR3 is CASSLGDARQPQHF. CDR3 DNA sequence: TGTGCCAGCAGCTTGGGTGACGCTCGTCAGCCCCAGCATTTT.

The chain recombines TRBV4-3 with TRBJ1-2, with D perhaps TRBD1 (6 bases). The CDR3 is 17 amino acids. V lost 0 bases to trimming and J lost 3 bases, with 17 bases between them. Germline V gene lookup returns CDR1 LGHNA and CDR2 YSLEER. CDR3 DNA sequence: TGCGCCAGCAGCCAAGAAACAGGCAGGGGCAACCACTATGGCTACACCTTC. This encodes CASSQETGRGNHYGYTF.

The V gene is TRBV7-9, the J gene TRBJ1-2; TRBD1 might be the D (5 bases). The CDR3 contains 16 residues. Germline CDR1 and CDR2: SEHNR and FQNEAQ (reference sequence). The V end lost 5 bases, the J end lost 4 bases, and 20 bases lay between the germline ends. DNA for the CDR3: TGTGCCAGCAGCACCTACAACACGGGACTGAGCTATGGCTACACCTTC. Translated: CASSTYNTGLSYGYTF.

The J gene is TRBJ2-7, the V gene TRBV4-2; TRBD1 matches 7 bases. This CDR3 is 16 amino acids long. The junction had 10 bases not matched to a gene; V was cut back by 0 bases and J by 5 bases. The germline gives CDR1 LGHNA, CDR2 YNFKEQ. CDR3 nucleotide sequence: TGTGCCAGCAGCCAAGATCGGAGACAGGGTGCCCACGAGCAGTACTTC. It translates to CASSQDRRQGAHEQYF.

The chain joins TRBV9 to TRBJ2-1, with 7 bases that match TRBD1. The V gene's germline CDR1 is SGDLS and CDR2 YYNGEE. This CDR3 is 13 amino acids long. V was clipped by 3 bases and J by 8 bases; unmatched bases: 5. Written as DNA, the CDR3 is TGTGCCAGCAGCGCTACTCAGGGGGATGAGCAGTTCTTC. Amino acids: CASSATQGDEQFF.

This chain uses TRBV5-8 with TRBJ2-1; D not certain. V gave up 3 bases and J gave up 10 bases, with 8 bases separating them. Germline CDR1 SGHTS, CDR2 YDEGEE. The CDR3 totals 11 residues. CDR3 nucleotide sequence: TGTGCCAGCAGCTACCCCAAGGAGCAGTTCTTC. Translated, it gives CASSYPKEQFF.